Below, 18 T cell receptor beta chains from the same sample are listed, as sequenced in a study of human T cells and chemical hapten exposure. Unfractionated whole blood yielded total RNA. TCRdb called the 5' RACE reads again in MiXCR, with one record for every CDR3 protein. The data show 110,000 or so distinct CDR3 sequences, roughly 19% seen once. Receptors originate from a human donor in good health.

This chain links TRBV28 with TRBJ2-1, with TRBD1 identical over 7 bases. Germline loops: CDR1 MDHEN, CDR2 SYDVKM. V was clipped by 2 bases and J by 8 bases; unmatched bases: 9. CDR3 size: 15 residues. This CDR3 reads CASSLGQGEMDEQFF. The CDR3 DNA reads TGTGCCAGCAGTTTAGGGCAGGGGGAAATGGATGAGCAGTTCTTC.

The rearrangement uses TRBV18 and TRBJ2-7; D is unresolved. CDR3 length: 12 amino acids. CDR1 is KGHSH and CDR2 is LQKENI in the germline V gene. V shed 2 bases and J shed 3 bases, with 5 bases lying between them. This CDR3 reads CASSPGGYEQYF. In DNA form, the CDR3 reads TGTGCCAGCTCACCAGGCGGCTACGAGCAGTACTTC.

The CDR3 DNA reads as TGCAGCGTTGAAGATTTCCCTGATAGCTATGGCTACACCTTC. It is translated as CSVEDFPDSYGYTF. The V gene is TRBV29-1, the J gene TRBJ1-2; no clear D gene. Trimming removed 0 bases at V and 4 bases at J, with 12 bases between. The germline CDR1 and CDR2 sequences are SQVTM and ANQGSEA. The CDR3 length is 14 residues.

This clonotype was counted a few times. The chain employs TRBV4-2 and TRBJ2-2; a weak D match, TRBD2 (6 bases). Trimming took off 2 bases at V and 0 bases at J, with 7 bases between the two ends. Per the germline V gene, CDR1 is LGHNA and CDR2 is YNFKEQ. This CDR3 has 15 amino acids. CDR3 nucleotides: TGTGCCAGCAGCCAAAGGGACTCGAACACCGGGGAGCTGTTTTTT. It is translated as CASSQRDSNTGELFF.

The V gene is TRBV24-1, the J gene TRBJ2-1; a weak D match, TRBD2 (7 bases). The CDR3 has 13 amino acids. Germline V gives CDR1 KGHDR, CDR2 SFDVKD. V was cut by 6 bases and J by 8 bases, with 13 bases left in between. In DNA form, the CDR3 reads TGTGCCACCAGTCACCCGGGGGGCTATGAGCAGTTCTTC. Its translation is CATSHPGGYEQFF.

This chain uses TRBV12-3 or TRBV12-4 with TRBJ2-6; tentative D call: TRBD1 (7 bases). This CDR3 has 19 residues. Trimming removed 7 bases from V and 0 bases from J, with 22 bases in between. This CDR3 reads CASTHPPPGGPSGANVLTF. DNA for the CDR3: TGTGCCAGCACCCACCCCCCCCCAGGGGGGCCCTCTGGGGCCAACGTCCTGACTTTC.

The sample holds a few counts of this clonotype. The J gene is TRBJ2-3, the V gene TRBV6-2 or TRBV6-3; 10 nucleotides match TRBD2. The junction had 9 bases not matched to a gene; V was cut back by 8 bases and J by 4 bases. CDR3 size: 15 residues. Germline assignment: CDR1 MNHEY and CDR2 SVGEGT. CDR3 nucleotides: TGTGCCAGCGGTAGGACTAGCGGTCGCCCAGATACGCAGTATTTT. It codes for CASGRTSGRPDTQYF.

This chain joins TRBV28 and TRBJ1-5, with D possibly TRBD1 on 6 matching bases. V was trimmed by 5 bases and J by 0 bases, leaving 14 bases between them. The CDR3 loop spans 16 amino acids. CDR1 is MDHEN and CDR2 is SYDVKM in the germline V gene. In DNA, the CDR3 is TGTGCCAGCAGTCCACACCAGGGGAATAGCAATCAGCCCCAGCATTTT. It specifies CASSPHQGNSNQPQHF.

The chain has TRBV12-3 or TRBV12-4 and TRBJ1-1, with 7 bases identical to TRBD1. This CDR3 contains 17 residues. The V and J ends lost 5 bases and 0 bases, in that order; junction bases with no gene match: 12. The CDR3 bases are TGTGCCAGCAGTCCAGGGGGGGGTCTCGGCTTGAACACTGAAGCTTTCTTT. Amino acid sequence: CASSPGGGLGLNTEAFF.

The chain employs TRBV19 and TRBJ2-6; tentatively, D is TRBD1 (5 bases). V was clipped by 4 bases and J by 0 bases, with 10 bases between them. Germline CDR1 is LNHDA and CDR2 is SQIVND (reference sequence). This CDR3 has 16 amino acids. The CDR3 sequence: CASSTRQHSGANVLTF. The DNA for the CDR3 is TGTGCCAGTAGTACCCGACAGCACTCTGGGGCCAACGTCCTGACTTTC.

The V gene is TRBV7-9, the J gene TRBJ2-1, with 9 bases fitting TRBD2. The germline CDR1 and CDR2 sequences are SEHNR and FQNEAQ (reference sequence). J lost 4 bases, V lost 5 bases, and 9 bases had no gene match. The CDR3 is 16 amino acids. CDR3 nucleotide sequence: TGTGCCAGCAGCCCTCGTAGCGGGAGTCGGTACAATGAGCAGTTCTTC. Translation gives CASSPRSGSRYNEQFF. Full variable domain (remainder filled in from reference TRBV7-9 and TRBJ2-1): DTGVSQNPRHKITKRGQNVTFRCDPISEHNRLYWYRQTLGQGPEFLTYFQNEAQLEKSRLLSDRFSAERPKGSFSTLEIQRTEQGDSAMYLCASSPRSGSRYNEQFFGPGTRLTVL.

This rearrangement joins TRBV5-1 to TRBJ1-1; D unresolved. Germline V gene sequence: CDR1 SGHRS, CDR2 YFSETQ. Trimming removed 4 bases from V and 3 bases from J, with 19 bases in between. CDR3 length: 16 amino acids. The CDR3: CASSPLIGEGDTEAFF. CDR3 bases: TGCGCCAGCAGCCCCCTAATTGGAGAAGGAGACACTGAAGCTTTCTTT.

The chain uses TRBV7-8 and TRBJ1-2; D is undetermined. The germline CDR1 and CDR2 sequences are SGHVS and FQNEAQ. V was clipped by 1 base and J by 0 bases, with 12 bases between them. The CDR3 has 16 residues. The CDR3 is CASSLDRRSSNYGYTF. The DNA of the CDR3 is TGTGCCAGCAGCTTAGATCGGCGCAGTTCTAACTATGGCTACACCTTC.

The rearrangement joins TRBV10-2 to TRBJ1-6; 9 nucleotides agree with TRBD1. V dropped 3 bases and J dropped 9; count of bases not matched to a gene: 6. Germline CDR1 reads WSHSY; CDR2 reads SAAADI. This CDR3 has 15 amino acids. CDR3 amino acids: CASSDRTGVRSPLHF. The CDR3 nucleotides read TGCGCCAGCAGTGACCGGACAGGGGTACGTTCACCCCTCCACTTT.

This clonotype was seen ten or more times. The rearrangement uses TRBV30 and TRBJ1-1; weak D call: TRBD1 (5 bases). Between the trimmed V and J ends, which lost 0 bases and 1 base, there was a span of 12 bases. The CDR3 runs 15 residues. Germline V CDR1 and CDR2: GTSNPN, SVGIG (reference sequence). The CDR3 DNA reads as TGTGCCTGGAGTGTAATGGGGACCGCGAACACTGAAGCTTTCTTT. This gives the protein CAWSVMGTANTEAFF.

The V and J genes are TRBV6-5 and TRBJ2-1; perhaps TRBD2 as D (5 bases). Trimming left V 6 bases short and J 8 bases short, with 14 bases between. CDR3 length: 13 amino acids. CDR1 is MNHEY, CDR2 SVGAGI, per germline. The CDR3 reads CASSPIASYEQFF. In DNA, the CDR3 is TGTGCCAGCAGCCCGATCGCTAGCTATGAGCAGTTCTTC.

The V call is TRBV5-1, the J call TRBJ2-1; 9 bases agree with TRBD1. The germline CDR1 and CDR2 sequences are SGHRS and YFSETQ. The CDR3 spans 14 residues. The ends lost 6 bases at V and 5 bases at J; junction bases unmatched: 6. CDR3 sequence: CASNPGTGNNEQFF. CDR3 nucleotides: TGCGCCAGCAACCCCGGGACAGGGAACAATGAGCAGTTCTTC. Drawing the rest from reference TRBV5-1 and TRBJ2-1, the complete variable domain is KAGVTQTPRYLIKTRGQQVTLSCSPISGHRSVSWYQQTPGQGLQFLFEYFSETQRNKGNFPGRFSGRQFSNSRSEMNVSTLELGDSALYLCASNPGTGNNEQFFGPGTRLTVL.

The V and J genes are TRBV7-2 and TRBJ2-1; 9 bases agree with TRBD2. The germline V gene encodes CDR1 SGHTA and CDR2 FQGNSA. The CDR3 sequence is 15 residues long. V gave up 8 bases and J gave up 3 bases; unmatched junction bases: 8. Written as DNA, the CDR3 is TGTGCCAGCGGATCTAGCGGGGTCGGCTACAATGAGCAGTTCTTC. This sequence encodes CASGSSGVGYNEQFF.